Shown below are 10 T cell receptor beta chains from a single sample sequenced in a study of T-cell reconstitution after alpha-beta-depleted transplantation in children (TCRdb year 2016). Read against the paper, the sample's treatment or condition label means: allogeneic hematopoietic cell transplantation with graft depleted of TCRalphabeta T cells and CD19 B cells. Receptor libraries were prepared by PCR. The sequencer was an Illumina HiSeq 2500. To normalize quantification of the TCRbeta repertoire, the TCR libraries were built with molecular barcoding that relied on unique molecular identifiers. TCRdb trimmed public reads at Q25 via fastp, called clones via MiXCR and kept in-frame beta chains. Identical CDR3 protein sequences are pooled into one entry, listed with their most common genes and DNA. The sample includes 700,000 or so distinct CDR3 sequences, with roughly 14% observed a single time. About 0.79% of the sample is held by the ten biggest clonotypes.

Sequences were derived from PBMCs, sampled before TCRalphabeta/CD19-depleted stem cell transplant. The receptors were sampled from a girl aged 2-10 years with congenital amegakaryocytic thrombocytopenia, due to receive a stem cell transplant.

This clonotype was observed a handful of times. This sequence joins TRBV12-3 or TRBV12-4 and TRBJ2-5, with D tentatively TRBD1 (6 bases). The ends were cut back, 6 bases at V and 7 bases at J, with 12 bases in the middle. The CDR3 sequence is 12 residues long. CDR3 DNA sequence: TGTGCCAGCAGCGGACAGTCCGGGACCCAGTACTTC. Residues: CASSGQSGTQYF.

To note about this clonotype: The junction does not match germline at one end; this may be a read error. The V call is TRBV12-3 or TRBV12-4, the J call TRBJ1-6; perhaps TRBD1 as D (5 bases). The CDR3 covers 13 residues. The CDR3: CASSLPGDSPLHF. DNA for the CDR3: TGCGCCAGCAGTTTGCCGGGGGATTCACCCCTCCACTTT.

In this sample, this clonotype turned up a few times. In nucleotides, the CDR3 is TGTGCCTGGAGTGTACTCCAGGCAGATACGCAGTATTTT. Translation: CAWSVLQADTQYF. The genes are TRBV30 and TRBJ2-3; unclear D gene. The V end lost 0 bases, the J end lost 4 bases, and 8 bases lay between the germline ends. The CDR3 is made up of 13 amino acids. The germline CDR1 and CDR2 sequences are GTSNPN and SVGIG (reference sequence).

This clonotype was observed a handful of times. The genes are TRBV5-1 and TRBJ2-5; 7 bases match TRBD2. Germline CDR1 SGHRS, CDR2 YFSETQ. The CDR3 is 16 amino acids. V shed 5 bases and J 1 base; nucleotides not matched to a gene: 11. This CDR3 is CASRLGLTGGQETQYF. CDR3 nucleotide sequence: TGCGCCAGCAGACTCGGCCTAACGGGGGGCCAAGAGACCCAGTACTTC. Full variable domain (remainder filled in from reference TRBV5-1 and TRBJ2-5): KAGVTQTPRYLIKTRGQQVTLSCSPISGHRSVSWYQQTPGQGLQFLFEYFSETQRNKGNFPGRFSGRQFSNSRSEMNVSTLELGDSALYLCASRLGLTGGQETQYFGPGTRLLVL.

This clonotype came up many times. The genes are TRBV12-3 or TRBV12-4 and TRBJ2-1; the match to TRBD2 covers 9 bases. Trimming removed 6 bases from V and 9 bases from J; junction bases left unmatched: 3. CDR3 length: 12 residues. In nucleotides, the CDR3 is TGTGCCAGCAGACTAGCGGGTGGTGAGCAGTTCTTC. Translated: CASRLAGGEQFF.

This clonotype was counted between two and nine times. This chain joins TRBV6-1 and TRBJ2-5; 13 bases line up with TRBD2. The CDR3 is made up of 17 amino acids. CDR1 and CDR2 (germline): MNHNS, SASEGT. V dropped 4 bases and J dropped 5; count of bases not matched to a gene: 10. This CDR3 reads CASSGRTSGSYRETQYF. In DNA, the CDR3 is TGTGCCAGCAGTGGCCGGACTAGCGGGAGTTACCGCGAGACCCAGTACTTC.

The rearrangement uses TRBV5-1 and TRBJ1-2; D is perhaps TRBD1 (6 bases). Germline CDR1 is SGHRS and CDR2 is YFSETQ. Trimming removed 2 bases at V and 4 bases at J, with 21 bases between. The CDR3 extends over 17 amino acids. DNA for the CDR3: TGCGCCAGCAGCTTATCATGGGACACCGCACGTGGCTATGGCTACACCTTC. It translates to CASSLSWDTARGYGYTF.

This clonotype was seen only a few times. This chain connects TRBV28 to TRBJ2-5; D call uncertain. V lost 8 bases to trimming and J lost 3 bases, with 16 bases between them. This CDR3 contains 14 residues. Germline-derived CDR1 and CDR2 are MDHEN and SYDVKM. In DNA form, the CDR3 reads TGTGCCAGCCCCCCCTTGGCGGAAAAAGAGACCCAGTACTTC. It encodes CASPPLAEKETQYF.

The sample holds many counts of this clonotype. V gene TRBV3-1 combines with J gene TRBJ2-1; D gene ambiguous. Trimming took off 1 base at V and 6 bases at J, with 4 bases between the two ends. CDR3 length equals 12 residues. In germline, CDR1 is LGHDT, CDR2 YNNKEL (reference sequence). The CDR3 sequence is CASSQGGNEQFF. The CDR3 DNA sequence: TGTGCCAGCAGCCAAGGTGGCAATGAGCAGTTCTTC.

The rearrangement uses TRBV18 and TRBJ2-7; 8 bases match TRBD2. CDR3 size: 16 residues. Trimming cost V 1 base and J 4 bases; bases outside gene matches: 9. The germline V gene encodes CDR1 KGHSH and CDR2 LQKENI. CDR3 sequence (DNA): TGTGCCAGCTCACCACAACCGGGACTAGGGATTTACGAGCAGTACTTC. It translates to CASSPQPGLGIYEQYF. The full variable domain, rest sourced from reference TRBV18 and TRBJ2-7, is NAGVMQNPRHLVRRRGQEARLRCSPMKGHSHVYWYRQLPEEGLKFMVYLQKENIIDESGMPKERFSAEFPKEGPSILRIQQVVRGDSAAYFCASSPQPGLGIYEQYFGPGTRLTVT.